This T cell receptor beta chain originates from a study of graft-versus-host responses after intestinal transplantation. Study at large: Each of the recipients got a multivisceral, liver-intestinal, or isolated intestinal transplant.

CDR1 is SGHDT and CDR2 is YYEEEE in the germline V gene. The junction had 13 bases not matched to a gene; V was cut back by 7 bases and J by 4 bases. The CDR3 runs 16 residues. Assay: immunoSEQ multiplex PCR; the TCRdb copy retains only in-frame clones and omits some. The sample lists 60,000 to 90,000 clones, less than 95% occurring once. Worth noting for this clone: No antigen is known for it.

This material consisted of unstimulated CD8+ T cells sorted from spleen or lymph node cells, taken before intestinal transplant. V is TRBV5-6 and J is TRBJ2-2; 7 bases are a match to TRBD2. The receptor was isolated from a human donor who received an intestinal transplant. DNA for the CDR3: TGTGCCAGCGGAGTCAACTGGCGGGGGTCCACCGGGGAGCTGTTTTTT. Protein: CASGVNWRGSTGELFF.